A selection of T cell receptor beta chains follows, all from one sample in a study of regulatory and conventional T cells in RAG deficiency. The protocol was immunoSEQ multiplex PCR, while the TCRdb copy is restricted to in-frame clones and leaves out a portion. The sample has roughly 11,000 clones, roughly 94% seen once. These data were also filed under a second study, of regulatory T cells.

The sequenced material came from CD127- CD25+ CD4+ Tregs sorted from blood. The receptors originated from a human donor in good health. Both conserved end residues are part of each CDR3. Fields, in order: CDR3 protein, J gene, V gene.

cdr3_aa: CASSPAGTGGYNEQFF; j_call: TRBJ2-1; v_call: TRBV5-1
cdr3_aa: CSVPISGGYTF; j_call: TRBJ1-2; v_call: TRBV29-1
cdr3_aa: CASSWRQGFDEQYF; j_call: TRBJ2-7; v_call: TRBV5-5
cdr3_aa: CASSAVTGGNIQYF; j_call: TRBJ2-4; v_call: TRBV2
cdr3_aa: CASSGTFSGNTIYF; j_call: TRBJ1-3; v_call: TRBV6-1
cdr3_aa: CASSVEFGMGQGAKQYF; j_call: TRBJ2-7; v_call: TRBV9
cdr3_aa: CASSFRQGANYGYTF; j_call: TRBJ1-2; v_call: TRBV11-1
cdr3_aa: CASSETHPNYEQYF; j_call: TRBJ2-7; v_call: TRBV2
cdr3_aa: CASSPTGAPYEQYF; j_call: TRBJ2-7; v_call: TRBV5-1
cdr3_aa: CASSKREGVRDTQYF; j_call: TRBJ2-3; v_call: TRBV5-1
cdr3_aa: CASSLQGAYGYTF; j_call: TRBJ1-2; v_call: TRBV5-5
cdr3_aa: CASSPWGLAGGTGELFF; j_call: TRBJ2-2; v_call: TRBV7-3
cdr3_aa: CASSPPRGTSYEQYF; j_call: TRBJ2-7; v_call: TRBV18
cdr3_aa: CASSYHGQAPYNEQFF; j_call: TRBJ2-1; v_call: TRBV6-6
cdr3_aa: CASSESGTGIETQYF; j_call: TRBJ2-5; v_call: TRBV10-1
cdr3_aa: CAWSGVAGEPKTYNEQFF; j_call: TRBJ2-1; v_call: TRBV30
cdr3_aa: CASSPDRQRRPTEAFF; j_call: TRBJ1-1; v_call: TRBV4-1
cdr3_aa: CASSPGQIRSYEQYF; j_call: TRBJ2-7; v_call: TRBV9
cdr3_aa: CASSHTGQLYEQYF; j_call: TRBJ2-7; v_call: TRBV7-9
cdr3_aa: CASSLTGASGELFF; j_call: TRBJ2-2; v_call: TRBV18
cdr3_aa: CASSLGPILAGSPFTQYF; j_call: TRBJ2-5; v_call: TRBV5-1
cdr3_aa: CASSLHRGRNTGELFF; j_call: TRBJ2-2; v_call: TRBV5-1
cdr3_aa: CASSGLLAGALETQYF; j_call: TRBJ2-5; v_call: TRBV5-1
cdr3_aa: CAIRGQLNQPQHF; j_call: TRBJ1-5; v_call: TRBV10-3
cdr3_aa: CASKAGGWDEQFF; j_call: TRBJ2-1; v_call: TRBV6-6
cdr3_aa: CASSDLEGGDIQYF; j_call: TRBJ2-4; v_call: TRBV5-1
cdr3_aa: CASTPGDRGYNSPLHF; j_call: TRBJ1-6; v_call: TRBV9
cdr3_aa: CASSLDYLSTDTQYF; j_call: TRBJ2-3; v_call: TRBV7-2
cdr3_aa: CASSPHPSGGALSTDTQYF; j_call: TRBJ2-3; v_call: TRBV19
cdr3_aa: CASSPADSSPLHF; j_call: TRBJ1-6; v_call: TRBV18
cdr3_aa: CASSRTGGTEAFF; j_call: TRBJ1-1; v_call: TRBV14
cdr3_aa: CASSVGVAGYEQYF; j_call: TRBJ2-7; v_call: TRBV6-5
cdr3_aa: CASSRQGATSGNTIYF; j_call: TRBJ1-3; v_call: TRBV18
cdr3_aa: CASSPRTGVNQPQHF; j_call: TRBJ1-5; v_call: TRBV19
cdr3_aa: CASTGGRAGGRTDTQYF; j_call: TRBJ2-3; v_call: TRBV2
cdr3_aa: CASSVVQAGADTQYF; j_call: TRBJ2-3; v_call: TRBV9